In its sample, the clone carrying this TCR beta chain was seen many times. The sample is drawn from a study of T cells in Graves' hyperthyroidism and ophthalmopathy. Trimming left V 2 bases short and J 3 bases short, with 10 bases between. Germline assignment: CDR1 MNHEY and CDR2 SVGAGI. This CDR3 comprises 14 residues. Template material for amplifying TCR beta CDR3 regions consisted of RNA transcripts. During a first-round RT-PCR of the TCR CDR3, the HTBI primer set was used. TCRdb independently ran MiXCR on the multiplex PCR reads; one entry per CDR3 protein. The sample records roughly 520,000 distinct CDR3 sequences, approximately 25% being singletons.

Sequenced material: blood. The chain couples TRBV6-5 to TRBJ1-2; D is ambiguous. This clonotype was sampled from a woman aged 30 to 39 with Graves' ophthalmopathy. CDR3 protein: CASSYLDGDYGYTF. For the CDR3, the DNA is TGTGCCAGCAGTTACCTCGACGGGGACTATGGCTACACCTTC.